This TCR beta chain is drawn from a study of shared clonotypes between healthy human individuals. General study results and limits: Specimens sampled were limited to blood, with tissue repertoires likely differing. Larger estimated richness was generally seen in naive subsets than in memory subsets. The diversity represented, both genetic and in exposure history, was limited by few donors.

Sequencing was performed with immunoSEQ multiplex PCR; in TCRdb, only in-frame clones are kept and a portion is missing. In the table there are around 600,000 clones, 85% to 95% of which are singletons. Naive CD8 cells comprised CD45RO-negative, CCR7-positively selected cells, excluding terminally differentiated effector memory CD45RA+ cells. Those who donated, Caucasian adults without exception, all lived in Nashville, Tennessee. On this clone: Its antigen remains unidentified.

V was cut by 5 bases and J by 5 bases, with 9 bases left in between. CDR3 length: 13 residues. From germline, CDR1 is LNHNV and CDR2 YYDKDF (reference sequence). Sequenced input: naive CD8+ T cells sorted from blood. This clonotype was sampled from a woman aged 30 to 39 in good health. This chain joins TRBV15 and TRBJ2-2; D gene unclear. CDR3 DNA sequence: TGTGCCACCAGCCCCCTCGGTACCGGGGAGCTGTTTTTT. It encodes CATSPLGTGELFF.